This T cell receptor beta chain was documented in a study of graft-versus-host responses after intestinal transplantation. Study overall: All recipients got anti-thymocyte globulin induction, then tacrolimus and steroids for 2 to 3 years. Study findings and constraints: Individuals who had graft-donor T cell macrochimerism had allografts that showed high graft-versus-host to host-versus-graft clonal ratios. Peak levels of circulating GvH clones tracked with early post-transplant HvG declines. GvH clones appeared in recipient marrow, some first in ileum or blood.

As regards this clone: Its cognate antigen is unknown.

The J segment lost 6 bases and the V segment lost 1 base, leaving 7 bases of the junction unmatched. This CDR3 contains 15 residues. From germline, CDR1 is SGHRS and CDR2 YFSETQ. Sequenced by immunoSEQ multiplex PCR; TCRdb stores in-frame clones only, minus some. The profile covers 100,000 to 130,000 clones, with about 87% appearing a single time and less than 0.85% taken by the ten largest. The sequenced sample was unstimulated CD4+ T cells sorted from spleen or lymph node cells, obtained before transplant. The receptor was derived from a human donor who was the organ donor for an intestinal transplant. The chain couples TRBV5-1 to TRBJ2-1, with 7 positions matching TRBD2. The CDR3 sequence is CASSLWREGRNEQFF. CDR3 coding DNA: TGCGCCAGCAGCTTGTGGAGGGAGGGCCGCAATGAGCAGTTCTTC.